This TCR beta chain derives from a study of T cells in Graves' hyperthyroidism and ophthalmopathy. Looking at the study overall: It was at initial diagnosis, before any treatment, that peripheral blood was collected.

It was RNA transcripts that yielded the amplified TCR beta CDR3 regions. The HTBI primer set served for first-round RT-PCR of the TCR CDR3. TCRdb ran MiXCR on the multiplex PCR reads and lists one entry per CDR3 protein. The repertoire includes under 550,000 distinct CDR3 sequences, 20% of them detected once, and about half sits in the top ten. Notes on the study in general: Ophthalmopathy, as predicted by the model, came a median approximately 6.5 months after the prediction.

Among ophthalmopathy patients, the Clinical Activity Score reached at least 3, the NOSPECS grade reached at least 4, and duration remained under 3 months. Using less than 12 ml of fresh peripheral blood, PBMCs were prepared. This clonotype was detected only a few times. Its specificity is unknown. The CDR3 has 16 residues. V dropped 4 bases and J dropped 7 bases, with 20 bases sitting between them. Germline values: CDR1 LGHDT, CDR2 YNNKEL (reference sequence). The specimen was blood. V gene TRBV3-1 combines with J gene TRBJ2-1; D possibly corresponds to TRBD2 (7 bases). This receptor was identified in a middle-aged man with Graves' ophthalmopathy. CDR3 sequence (DNA): TGTGCCAGCAGCCTGGGGGGCGGGGGAAGCTTAAATGAGCAGTTCTTC. Amino acid sequence: CASSLGGGGSLNEQFF.